This passage covers 20 T cell receptor beta chains from one sample sequenced in a study of blood T cell repertoires in COVID-19. Sequenced by immunoSEQ multiplex PCR; TCRdb stores in-frame clones only, minus some. In the table there are some 77,000 clones, roughly 76% of which are singletons. Sequenced input: peripheral blood. All receptors derive from a woman in her seventies with acute or convalescent COVID-19.

The chain has TRBV18 and TRBJ1-2; no firm D call. V was shortened by 6 bases and J by 8 bases, with 16 bases between the two germline ends. CDR1 and CDR2 from the germline V gene are KGHSH and LQKENI. This CDR3 contains 13 residues. The CDR3 DNA is TGTGCCAGCTCGCCGGACGGAGGGCTAGGCTACACCTTC. Amino acids: CASSPDGGLGYTF.

This clone has just a few counts. This sequence joins TRBV27 and TRBJ2-2; 10 bases agree with TRBD2. Germline lookup yields CDR1 MNHEY and CDR2 SMNVEV (reference sequence). Trimming cost V 8 bases and J 1 base; bases outside gene matches: 10. This CDR3 has 17 residues. CDR3 region: CASRDRRTSGNTGELFF. The CDR3 region has the DNA TGTGCCAGCCGGGACAGAAGGACTAGCGGGAACACCGGGGAGCTGTTTTTT.

This chain links TRBV19 with TRBJ1-5; the match to TRBD1 covers 9 bases. The ends lost 5 bases at V and 1 base at J; junction bases unmatched: 6. CDR1 is LNHDA, CDR2 SQIVND, per germline (reference sequence). This CDR3 has 16 amino acids. The CDR3 is CASSEQGAGSNQPQHF. CDR3 DNA: TGTGCCAGTAGTGAACAGGGGGCAGGGAGCAATCAGCCCCAGCATTTT.

This clone was found once. The genes are TRBV28 and TRBJ2-1, with 7 bases lining up with TRBD1. Germline values: CDR1 MDHEN, CDR2 SYDVKM. Trimming at V came to 5 bases and at J to 6 bases, leaving 7 bases not matched to a gene. The CDR3 has 14 residues. In DNA, the CDR3 is TGTGCCAGCAGTAGACAGGGTGTCAGCAATGAGCAGTTCTTC. It translates to CASSRQGVSNEQFF.

This clone was seen more than once but under ten times. This chain connects TRBV11-2 to TRBJ2-7; tentatively, D is TRBD1 (5 bases). Germline loops: CDR1 SGHAT, CDR2 FQNNGV. There are 13 residues in the CDR3. Trimming shortened V by 2 bases and J by 2 bases, and 7 bases separated the two germline ends. DNA of the CDR3: TGTGCCAGCAGCTTATCACAGGCCTACGAGCAGTACTTC. This sequence encodes CASSLSQAYEQYF.

In this sample, this clone turned up a few times. The chain has TRBV11-1 and TRBJ2-7, with TRBD2 as a possible D gene (5 bases). CDR1 SGHAT and CDR2 FQDESV come from the germline V gene (reference sequence). This CDR3 is 13 amino acids long. V was pared by 6 bases and J by 2 bases, with 11 bases between. CDR3 sequence reads: CASSLSGTYEQYF. The CDR3 region has the DNA TGTGCCAGCAGTTTAAGCGGCACCTACGAGCAGTACTTC.

The chain employs TRBV25-1 and TRBJ2-1, with 7 bases aligning to TRBD2. With 5 bases clipped from V and 0 bases from J, the junction kept 7 bases outside the gene matches. In germline, CDR1 is MGHDK, CDR2 SYGVNS. This CDR3 is 16 amino acids long. The CDR3 bases are TGTGCCAGCAGTAAGGAGGCGGGAGTCTCCTACAATGAGCAGTTCTTC. Translation gives CASSKEAGVSYNEQFF.

This clone was detected only a few times. The V call is TRBV10-3, the J call TRBJ2-7, with a possible D match to TRBD2 (6 bases). CDR1 is ENHRY and CDR2 is SYGVKD in the germline V gene. The V end lost 5 bases, the J end lost 1 base, and 12 bases lay between the germline ends. CDR3 length: 14 residues. The CDR3 reads CAISPGTPSYEQYF. CDR3 nucleotides: TGTGCCATCAGTCCCGGGACTCCGTCCTACGAGCAGTACTTC.

V gene TRBV27 combines with J gene TRBJ2-2; 13 bases agree with TRBD2. Germline lookup yields CDR1 MNHEY and CDR2 SMNVEV (reference sequence). V lost 6 bases and J lost 6; bases outside the gene matches: 10. This CDR3 is built from 17 residues. CDR3 in amino acids: CASRQGLAGVRAGELFF. The CDR3 DNA sequence: TGTGCCAGCAGACAAGGACTAGCGGGAGTCCGGGCCGGGGAGCTGTTTTTT.

This chain connects TRBV30 to TRBJ2-1; 7 bases fit TRBD2. The germline CDR1 and CDR2 sequences are GTSNPN and SVGIG (reference sequence). This CDR3 comprises 13 residues. J lost 10 bases, V lost 2 bases, and 8 bases had no gene match. The chain's CDR3 is CAWSFPTSLEQFF. The CDR3 DNA reads as TGTGCCTGGAGTTTCCCGACTAGCTTGGAGCAGTTCTTC.

CDR3 DNA: TGTGCCATCAGCCGTGACAGGGCGGCTTCACCCCTCCACTTT. This translates into CAISRDRAASPLHF. This chain uses TRBV10-3 with TRBJ1-6; 7 bases agree with TRBD1. CDR1 and CDR2 (germline): ENHRY, SYGVKD. Trimming took 6 bases from V and 9 from J; bases not matched to a gene: 8. The CDR3 runs to 14 residues.

The chain couples TRBV7-2 to TRBJ2-7, with TRBD2 matching 13 bases. J gave up 4 bases and V 5 bases, and 5 bases lay outside the gene matches. The CDR3 has 15 residues. CDR1 is SGHTA and CDR2 is FQGNSA in the germline V gene. The CDR3 DNA follows: TGTGCCAGCAGCCCAAGGACTAGCGGGAGTTACGAGCAGTACTTC. It specifies CASSPRTSGSYEQYF.

The rearrangement uses TRBV4-1 and TRBJ2-3; a weak D match, TRBD1 (6 bases). Germline loops: CDR1 MGHRA, CDR2 YSYEKL. This CDR3 has 14 residues. V was clipped by 4 bases and J by 6 bases, with 14 bases between them. The CDR3 DNA sequence: TGCGCCAGCAGCCTACAGGGTCCTTGGGATACGCAGTATTTT. Amino acid sequence: CASSLQGPWDTQYF.

V usage is TRBV5-8 and J usage is TRBJ2-3; the D is unclear. The ends were cut back, 2 bases at V and 2 bases at J, with 9 bases in the middle. CDR1 is SGHTS, CDR2 YDEGEE, per germline. The CDR3 covers 14 residues. The CDR3 DNA reads TGTGCCAGCAGCTTTAAACACACCACAGATACGCAGTATTTT. Translating it yields CASSFKHTTDTQYF.

The chain carries TRBV28 and TRBJ2-4, with a weak D call TRBD2 (5 bases). The CDR3 is made up of 14 amino acids. Trimming took 5 bases from V and 2 from J, leaving 10 bases between them. The V gene's germline CDR1 is MDHEN and CDR2 SYDVKM. This chain's CDR3 is CASSGPGTKNIQYF. The CDR3 DNA is TGTGCCAGCAGTGGACCCGGGACCAAAAACATTCAGTACTTC.

The chain employs TRBV28 and TRBJ2-3; D possibly corresponds to TRBD2 (6 bases). The germline V and J ends were trimmed by 4 bases and 0 bases, with 14 bases remaining between them. This CDR3 contains 16 residues. Germline values: CDR1 MDHEN, CDR2 SYDVKM. CDR3 DNA sequence: TGTGCCAGCAGTTCCCGGGGACTTCCTAGCACAGATACGCAGTATTTT. Translation: CASSSRGLPSTDTQYF.

J is TRBJ2-6 and V is TRBV5-1; TRBD2 matches 7 bases. The CDR3 has 16 residues. Trimming took 6 bases from V and 2 from J; bases not matched to a gene: 8. The V gene's germline CDR1 is SGHRS and CDR2 YFSETQ. In DNA form, the CDR3 reads TGCGCCAGCAACCCAGCGGGAATTGCTGGGGCCAACGTCCTGACTTTC. Amino acid sequence: CASNPAGIAGANVLTF.

The rearrangement links TRBV11-2 to TRBJ2-5, with 9 bases lining up with TRBD2. Germline V lookup: CDR1 SGHAT, CDR2 FQNNGV. With 4 bases clipped from V and 4 bases from J, the junction kept 7 bases outside the gene matches. The CDR3 is 15 amino acids. CDR3 nucleotide sequence: TGTGCCAGCAGCTCCGGGACTAGCAGGATAGAGACCCAGTACTTC. Encoded protein: CASSSGTSRIETQYF.

The V call is TRBV5-1, the J call TRBJ1-2; D is undetermined. The CDR3 has 13 amino acids. The V gene's germline CDR1 is SGHRS and CDR2 YFSETQ. The V end was cut by 0 bases, the J end by 5 bases, with 8 bases between. CDR3 sequence: CASSLEGDYGYTF. CDR3 in DNA: TGCGCCAGCAGCTTGGAAGGAGATTATGGCTACACCTTC.

The CDR3 nucleotides are TGCACCAGCAGATCTAGCCGGAGCTCCTACAATGAGCAGTTCTTC. Protein sequence: CTSRSSRSSYNEQFF. The gene calls are TRBV1 and TRBJ2-1; TRBD2, the table's D call, lacks a check against the DNA. TRBV1 is flagged as a pseudogene. The CDR3 runs 15 residues.